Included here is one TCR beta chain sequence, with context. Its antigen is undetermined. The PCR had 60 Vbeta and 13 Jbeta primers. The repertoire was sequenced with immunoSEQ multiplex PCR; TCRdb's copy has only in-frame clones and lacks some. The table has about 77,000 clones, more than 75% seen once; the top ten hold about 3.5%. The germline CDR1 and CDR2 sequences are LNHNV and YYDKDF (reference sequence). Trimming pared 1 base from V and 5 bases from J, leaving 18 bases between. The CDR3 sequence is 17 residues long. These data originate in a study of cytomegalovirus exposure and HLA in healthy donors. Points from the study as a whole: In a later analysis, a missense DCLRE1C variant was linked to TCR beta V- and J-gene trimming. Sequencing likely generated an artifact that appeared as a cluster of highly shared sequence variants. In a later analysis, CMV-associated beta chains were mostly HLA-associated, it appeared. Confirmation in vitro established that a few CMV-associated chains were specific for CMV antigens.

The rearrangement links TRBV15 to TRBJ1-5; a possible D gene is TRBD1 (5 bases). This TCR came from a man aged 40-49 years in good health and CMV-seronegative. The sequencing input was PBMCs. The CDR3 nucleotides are TGTGCCACCAGCAGAGTTGGGCAGGGCCCTTACCATCAGCCCCAGCATTTT. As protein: CATSRVGQGPYHQPQHF.